This T cell receptor beta chain is drawn from a study of blood T cell repertoires in COVID-19 (dated by TCRdb to the early 2020s). About the study as a whole: The collaborator samples originated in the United States, Italy and Spain and spanned the acute and convalescent phases of COVID-19. A de-identified subject ID, COVID-19 status, age in years and sex were almost always included in the sample metadata. The samples were drawn from the first 160 participants of the ongoing ImmuneRACE study and from 950 to 1,500 subjects provided by 6 global collaborators. The material from the prospective study consisted of cDNA or gDNA derived from T cells, B-cell-depleted T cells, or PBMCs. The repertoires were made available in a free public database intended to serve as a resource for research on the immune response to SARS-CoV-2. Subjects who had been exposed to COVID-19, were actively infected with it, or had recovered from it provided the deeply sampled blood TCRbeta repertoires that made up the dataset. Where available, HLA class I and class II types were taken from metadata supplied by the sample provider and were not determined by assay-based typing.

The immunoSEQ Assay, a bias-controlled multiplex PCR, was used to amplify TCRbeta CDR3 regions from genomic DNA. The source study handled its data this way. The number of nucleated cells in each sample was estimated from the amplification of reference gene primers within the assay. Sequence reads were collapsed and filtered to measure the absolute abundance of every unique TCRbeta CDR3 rearrangement. Productive Simpson clonality was computed per sample as the square root of Simpson's diversity index over productive rearrangements. Imported from immuneACCESS, the table was reduced by TCRdb to in-frame sequences with V and J called. These copies leave out some clones; in studies compared against another copy, an unresolved V gene accounts for under half, and the cause of the remainder is not known. V and J calls and clone size are as listed in that table; D and trimming were resolved from the DNA. This sample has about 110,000 clones in its table, and 85% to 90% of those were observed once. Over 4% of the sample comes from the top ten.

Regarding this clone: What this receptor recognizes is not known. Per-base quality was not reported, and no clone a single base away is much larger than it.

Whole blood was collected in K2EDTA tubes by collaborating institutions according to the institutions' own protocols. For TCRbeta analysis, collaborators shipped samples as frozen whole blood, isolated PBMCs, or DNA extracted from either of those sample types. Broader findings and caveats from the paper: The quantity of clinical and demographic metadata differed by source and by participant and was supplied without curation.

Including the terminal cysteine and phenylalanine, the CDR3 comprises 14 residues. Only the CDR3 part of the read is kept: 42 bases, read in frame from the first base. V lost 3 bases and J lost 1 base, and the count of bases not matched to a germline gene is 2. The germline V gene encodes CDR1 SEHNR and CDR2 FQNEAQ (reference sequence). The rearranged segments are TRBV7-9 and TRBJ1-1; 7 bases in the junction line up with TRBD1. The origin of this receptor is a woman between 45 and 60 years old with acute or convalescent COVID-19. Sample: peripheral blood. The CDR3: CASSLGDRNTEAFF. The DNA sequence follows: TGTGCCAGCAGCTTGGGGGACAGGAACACTGAAGCTTTCTTT.